This T cell receptor (beta chain) is from a study of cytomegalovirus exposure and HLA in healthy donors. The CDR3 is made up of 15 amino acids. CDR1 is GTSNPN and CDR2 is SVGIG in the germline V gene (reference sequence). Deletions cut 7 bases from V and 0 bases from J, with 16 bases between. PCR amplification relied on 60 Vbeta primers (plus 13 Jbeta primers). Profiling relied on immunoSEQ multiplex PCR, and the TCRdb table lists in-frame clones only, not all of them. Here the sample spans some 140,000 clones, 70% to 75% being singletons. The receptor was isolated from a woman in her 40s in good health and CMV-seronegative. This chain connects TRBV30 to TRBJ1-3, with no clear D. The sequenced sample was PBMCs. The CDR3: CASPPRVSSGNTIYF. CDR3 coding DNA: TGTGCCTCGCCCCCAAGAGTGAGCTCTGGAAACACCATATATTTT.